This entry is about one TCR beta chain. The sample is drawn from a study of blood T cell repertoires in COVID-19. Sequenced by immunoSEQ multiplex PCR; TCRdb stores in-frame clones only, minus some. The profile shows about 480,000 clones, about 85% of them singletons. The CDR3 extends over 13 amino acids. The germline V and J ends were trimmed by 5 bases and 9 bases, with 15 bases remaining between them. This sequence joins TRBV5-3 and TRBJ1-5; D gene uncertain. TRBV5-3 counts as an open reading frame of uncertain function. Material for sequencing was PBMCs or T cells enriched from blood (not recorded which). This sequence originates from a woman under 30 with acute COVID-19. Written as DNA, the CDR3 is TGTGCCAGAAGTCGGACTCGTGGGCCGCCCCAGCATTTT. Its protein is CARSRTRGPPQHF.